The text below deals with one TCR beta chain. The protocol was immunoSEQ multiplex PCR, while the TCRdb copy is restricted to in-frame clones and leaves out a portion. This sample has roughly 50,000 clones, with 85% to 95% found just once. This specimen belongs to a study of T cell changes during pregnancy in multiple sclerosis. The CDR3 covers 15 residues. After removal of 4 bases from V and 9 bases from J, the junction contained 8 bases not matched to a gene. Germline lookup yields CDR1 SGHKS and CDR2 YYEKEE (reference sequence). The receptor was derived from a female donor with multiple sclerosis, enrolled in a pregnancy study. The gene calls are TRBV5-5 and TRBJ1-6; 9 bases map to TRBD1. Specimen: CD4+ T cells from peripheral blood mononuclear cells, collected in the third trimester of pregnancy. The DNA for the CDR3 is TGTGCCAGCAGCCAGACAGGGGGGAATGGTTCACCCCTCCACTTT. It encodes CASSQTGGNGSPLHF.